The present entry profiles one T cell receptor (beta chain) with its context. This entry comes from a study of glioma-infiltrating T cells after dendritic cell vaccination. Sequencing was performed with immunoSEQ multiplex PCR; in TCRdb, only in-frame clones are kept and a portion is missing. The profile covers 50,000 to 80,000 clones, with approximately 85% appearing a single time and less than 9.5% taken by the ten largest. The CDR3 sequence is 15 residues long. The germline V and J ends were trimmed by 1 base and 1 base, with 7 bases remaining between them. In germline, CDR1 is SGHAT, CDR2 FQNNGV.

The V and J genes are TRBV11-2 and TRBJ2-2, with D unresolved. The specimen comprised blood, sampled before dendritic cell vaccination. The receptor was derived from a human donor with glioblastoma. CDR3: CASSLAVLNTGELFF. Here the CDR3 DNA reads TGTGCCAGCAGCTTAGCTGTCTTGAACACCGGGGAGCTGTTTTTT.